The clone carrying this T cell receptor (beta chain) showed up just a few times. The antigen remains unidentified. CDR1 and CDR2 from the germline V gene are SGHTA and FQGNSA. Trimming removed 3 bases at V and 5 bases at J, with 13 bases between. This CDR3 comprises 14 residues. Incorporated into the TCR beta cDNA libraries were unique molecular identifiers, which served to reduce PCR and sequencing biases. Via MiXCR, TCRdb re-called the PCR reads, giving one row per CDR3 protein. The sample carries 160,000 or so distinct CDR3 sequences, under 40% recorded once. The sample comes from a study of post-analysis software for immune sequencing data. Regarding the study as a whole: TRBV5-6, TRBV5-1 and TRBV20-1 were among roughly 5 TRBV segments more frequent in patients than controls. The F measure placed samples prepared in the same batch into strongly shared clusters. Normalized Chao1 diversity was significantly reduced in patients versus controls.

Sequenced here: blood, sampled after autologous hematopoietic stem cell transplantation. This sequence joins TRBV7-2 and TRBJ2-5; either TRBD1 or TRBD2 may fit D (5 bases each). The receptor's source is a girl aged 5-17 years with multiple sclerosis. The CDR3 reads CASSFGWDGETQYF. The CDR3 DNA sequence: TGTGCCAGCAGCTTTGGGTGGGACGGGGAGACCCAGTACTTC.